This is a list of T cell receptor beta chains from one sample in a study of shared clonotypes between healthy human individuals. Sequencing used immunoSEQ multiplex PCR; TCRdb keeps in-frame clones, though not all of them. The sample has 2 million to 2.5 million clones, almost 96% seen once. The sample was naive CD4+ T cells sorted from blood. The receptors shown here come from a man between 18 and 35 years old in good health. Each CDR3 is given with its conserved first and last residue. D genes are given only for firm matches. Size is stated for part of the rows, as once, few or many counts, or as a class when the clone is expanded.

clone size,V gene,D gene,J gene,CDR3 DNA,CDR3 protein
NA,TRBV19,TRBD1,TRBJ2-1,TGTGCCAGTAGTGCCCCCGGGACAGGAACCTACAATGAGCAGTTCTTC,CASSAPGTGTYNEQFF
once,TRBV5-1,NA,TRBJ2-6,TGCGCCAGCAGTAAGACCAGACAGGGGGCCAACGTCCTGACTTTC,CASSKTRQGANVLTF
once,TRBV5-1,NA,TRBJ2-4,TGCGCCAGCAGCCTCCACTGGGAGGTCGACATTCAGTACTTC,CASSLHWEVDIQYF
NA,TRBV29-1,NA,TRBJ2-7,TGCAGCGTTGAAACAGGATATTACTCCTACGAGCAGTACTTC,CSVETGYYSYEQYF
NA,TRBV6-6,NA,TRBJ2-7,TGTGCCAGCAGACGGGGACTCTCCTACGAGCAGTACTTC,CASRRGLSYEQYF
NA,TRBV25-1,NA,TRBJ2-1,TGTGCCAGCAGTGAATTGGGGCTACAGGGTTCCTACAATGAGCAGTTCTTC,CASSELGLQGSYNEQFF
NA,TRBV7-9,NA,TRBJ2-1,TGTGCCAGCAGCCTCCGGGGAAGCGCCGGTGCCGACAATGAGCAGTTCTTC,CASSLRGSAGADNEQFF
NA,TRBV4-3,NA,TRBJ2-7,TGCGCCAGCAGCCAAGATCACAGTTTAATCTCCTACGAGCAGTACTTC,CASSQDHSLISYEQYF
NA,TRBV13,TRBD2,TRBJ2-7,TGTGCCAGCAGCCCTCGACTAGCGGGGGCCTACGAGCAGTACTTC,CASSPRLAGAYEQYF
NA,TRBV6-5,NA,TRBJ2-7,TGTGCCAGCAGTTCTGGGGTCAGGCGCTACGAGCAGTACTTC,CASSSGVRRYEQYF